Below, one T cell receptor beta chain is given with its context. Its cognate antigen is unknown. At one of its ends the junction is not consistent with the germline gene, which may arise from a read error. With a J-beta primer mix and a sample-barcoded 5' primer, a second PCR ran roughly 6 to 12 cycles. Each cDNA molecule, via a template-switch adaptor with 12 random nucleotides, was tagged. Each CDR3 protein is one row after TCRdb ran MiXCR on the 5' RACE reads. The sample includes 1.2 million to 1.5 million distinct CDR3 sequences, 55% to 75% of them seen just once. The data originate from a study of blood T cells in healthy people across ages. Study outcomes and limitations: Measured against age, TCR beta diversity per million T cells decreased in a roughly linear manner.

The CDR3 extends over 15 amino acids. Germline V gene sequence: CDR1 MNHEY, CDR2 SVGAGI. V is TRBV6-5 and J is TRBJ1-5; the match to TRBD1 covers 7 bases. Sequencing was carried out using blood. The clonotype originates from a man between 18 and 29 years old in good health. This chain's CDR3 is CAGSAGTVSNQPQHF. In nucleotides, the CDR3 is TGTGCCGGCAGTGCGGGGACAGTTAGCAATCAGCCCCAGCATTTT.